The 11 T cell receptor beta chains listed next were all sequenced from one sample in a study of cytomegalovirus exposure and HLA in healthy donors. Both 60 Vbeta primers and 13 Jbeta primers went into the PCR. Only in-frame clones appear in the TCRdb table, and some are missing; sequencing was by immunoSEQ multiplex PCR. The sample lists 130,000 to 150,000 clones, over 70% occurring once. Specimen: PBMCs. Receptor source: a woman between 35 and 50 years old in good health and CMV-seronegative.

The J gene is TRBJ2-3, the V gene TRBV5-4, with 10 bases fitting TRBD2. The CDR3 is 16 residues long. Losses at the gene ends were 2 bases for V and 2 bases for J; bases not matched to a gene: 5. CDR1 SGHNT and CDR2 YYREEE come from the germline V gene (reference sequence). CDR3 nucleotide sequence: TGTGCCAGCAGCTTAAGGACTAGCGGTACCACAGATACGCAGTATTTT. Translation gives CASSLRTSGTTDTQYF.

This clone was counted between two and nine times. The chain is built from TRBV6-5 and TRBJ1-1, with D maybe TRBD1 (6 bases). Germline V gene sequence: CDR1 MNHEY, CDR2 SVGAGI. Trimming left V 7 bases short and J 5 bases short, with 14 bases between. This CDR3 contains 13 residues. CDR3 in DNA: TGTGCCAGCAATCGGGGGGCGAGGACTGAAGCTTTCTTT. This translates into CASNRGARTEAFF.

This chain links TRBV15 with TRBJ1-5; TRBD1 is a possible D gene (5 bases). Germline values: CDR1 LNHNV, CDR2 YYDKDF (reference sequence). The germline V and J ends were trimmed by 5 bases and 3 bases, with 17 bases remaining between them. The CDR3 has 16 residues. CDR3 sequence reads: CATSAWVGGANQPQHF. Written as DNA, the CDR3 is TGTGCCACCAGCGCCTGGGTCGGGGGTGCCAATCAGCCCCAGCATTTT.

The chain links TRBV10-1 to TRBJ1-2; TRBD1 aligns across 9 bases. CDR1 is WNHNN and CDR2 is SYGVQD in the germline V gene (reference sequence). The CDR3 is 15 amino acids. The trim removed 2 bases at V and 6 bases at J, leaving 7 bases unmatched. CDR3 sequence: CASSESAGQGHGYTF. The CDR3 region has the DNA TGCGCCAGCAGTGAGAGCGCCGGACAGGGGCATGGCTACACCTTC.

CDR3 sequence: CASSYRPGQRNTNYGYTF. The CDR3 DNA reads TGCGCCAGCAGCTACAGGCCGGGACAGAGAAACACTAACTATGGCTACACCTTC. The chain recombines TRBV5-1 with TRBJ1-2; 7 bases are a match to TRBD1. The CDR3 sequence is 18 residues long. J lost 0 bases, V lost 3 bases, and 14 bases had no gene match. Germline lookup yields CDR1 SGHRS and CDR2 YFSETQ. The variable domain in full, completed from reference TRBV5-1 and TRBJ1-2, reads KAGVTQTPRYLIKTRGQQVTLSCSPISGHRSVSWYQQTPGQGLQFLFEYFSETQRNKGNFPGRFSGRQFSNSRSEMNVSTLELGDSALYLCASSYRPGQRNTNYGYTFGSGTRLTVV.

This clone was picked up one time. The chain carries TRBV29-1 and TRBJ1-1; 9 nucleotides line up with TRBD1. The length of the CDR3 is 13 residues. V dropped 6 bases and J dropped 0; count of bases not matched to a gene: 2. The germline gives CDR1 SQVTM, CDR2 ANQGSEA. CDR3 DNA sequence: TGCAGCGTCGGACAGGGGTTGAACACTGAAGCTTTCTTT. Residues: CSVGQGLNTEAFF.

The chain recombines TRBV9 with TRBJ2-7; tentative D call: TRBD1 (5 bases). V lost 3 bases to trimming and J lost 4 bases, with 11 bases between them. The CDR3 totals 13 residues. Germline assignment: CDR1 SGDLS and CDR2 YYNGEE. For the CDR3, the DNA is TGTGCCAGCAGCGAGGGGCCGGCGTACGAGCAGTACTTC. Amino acid sequence: CASSEGPAYEQYF.

The J gene is TRBJ2-5, the V gene TRBV6-5, with D unresolved. Germline V gene data show CDR1 as MNHEY and CDR2 as SVGAGI. The V end was cut by 6 bases, the J end by 5 bases, with 13 bases between. This CDR3 spans 13 amino acids. CDR3 bases: TGTGCCAGCAGCCCCCTAACCGGGGAGACCCAGTACTTC. Translation: CASSPLTGETQYF.

This chain joins TRBV23-1 and TRBJ1-1, with D unclear. TRBV23-1 is designated an ORF whose function remains uncertain. Trimming left V 4 bases short and J 1 base short, with 13 bases between. The CDR3 length is 15 residues. The CDR3 DNA reads TGCGCCAGCAGTCCACCCGCCAGGTCGAACACTGAAGCTTTCTTT. This gives the protein CASSPPARSNTEAFF.

This clone has just a few counts. The genes are TRBV2 and TRBJ2-7; perhaps TRBD1 as D (5 bases). The length of the CDR3 is 15 residues. Trimming removed 7 bases at V and 5 bases at J, with 21 bases between. Per the germline V gene, CDR1 is SNHLY and CDR2 is FYNNEI. The chain's CDR3 is CASKSRQPAFNEQYF. CDR3 bases: TGTGCCAGCAAGTCCAGACAGCCCGCCTTCAACGAGCAGTACTTC.

This clone was observed once. This chain links TRBV30 with TRBJ2-1, with a weak D call TRBD2 (5 bases). The germline V gene encodes CDR1 GTSNPN and CDR2 SVGIG (reference sequence). The V and J ends lost 4 bases and 0 bases respectively, with 10 bases between them. This CDR3 contains 14 residues. The CDR3 protein is CAWNGIDSYNEQFF. CDR3 nucleotides: TGTGCCTGGAACGGGATCGACTCCTACAATGAGCAGTTCTTC.